This T cell receptor (beta chain) was sequenced in a study of CD8+ T cells in alopecia areata. About the study: It was 6 to 18 months of tofacitinib, and then there were 6 months off drug. Findings and caveats of the study: Possibly as an HLA-related effect, TCR sharing across patients appeared less clear than in mice.

Treatment here: oral pan-JAK inhibitor, 5-10 mg twice daily. Notes on this clone: The antigen is undetermined.

RNA, once extracted, was reverse transcribed into cDNA for use as the sequencing template. Clones were sequenced by immunoSEQ multiplex PCR, and TCRdb holds only the in-frame ones, with some missing. This sample has 150,000 to 250,000 clones, with around 56% found just once. From germline, CDR1 is SEHNR and CDR2 FQNEAQ (reference sequence). This CDR3 region has 17 residues. The V end was cut by 5 bases, the J end by 3 bases, with 17 bases between. The source was CD4+ T cells sorted from blood, collected at week 4, from a patient treated with tofacitinib. V is TRBV7-9 and J is TRBJ2-6; D unresolved. The TCR was taken from a human donor with alopecia areata. In DNA, the CDR3 is TGTGCCAGCAGCCCTGCGTGGGTTATGTTTGGGGCCAACGTCCTGACTTTC. Protein: CASSPAWVMFGANVLTF.